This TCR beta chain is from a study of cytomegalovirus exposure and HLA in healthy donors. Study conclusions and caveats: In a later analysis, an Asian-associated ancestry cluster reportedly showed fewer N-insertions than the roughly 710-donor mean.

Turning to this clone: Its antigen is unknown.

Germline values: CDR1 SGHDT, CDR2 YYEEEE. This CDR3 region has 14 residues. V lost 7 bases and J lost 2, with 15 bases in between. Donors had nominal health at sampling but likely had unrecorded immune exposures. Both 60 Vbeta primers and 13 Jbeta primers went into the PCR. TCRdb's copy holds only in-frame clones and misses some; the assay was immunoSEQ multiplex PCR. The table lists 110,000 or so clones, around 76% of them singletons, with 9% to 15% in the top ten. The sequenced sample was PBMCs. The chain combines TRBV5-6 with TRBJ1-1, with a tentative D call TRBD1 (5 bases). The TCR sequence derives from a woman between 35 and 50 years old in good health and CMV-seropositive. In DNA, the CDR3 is TGTGCCAGCTTAAGGGGTTTAGGAAACACTGAAGCTTTCTTT. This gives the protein CASLRGLGNTEAFF.